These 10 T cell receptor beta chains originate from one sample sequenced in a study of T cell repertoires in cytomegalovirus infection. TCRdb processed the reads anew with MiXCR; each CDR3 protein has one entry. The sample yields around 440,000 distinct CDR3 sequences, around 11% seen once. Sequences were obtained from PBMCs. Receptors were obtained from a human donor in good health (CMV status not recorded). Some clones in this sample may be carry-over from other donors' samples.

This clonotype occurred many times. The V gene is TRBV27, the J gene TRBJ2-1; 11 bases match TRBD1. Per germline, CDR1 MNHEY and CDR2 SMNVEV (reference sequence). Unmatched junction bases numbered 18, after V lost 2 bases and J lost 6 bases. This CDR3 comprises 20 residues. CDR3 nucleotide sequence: TGTGCCAGCAGTTTAAGTGTAGGGTGGGCCGGGACAGGGGGGATCAATGAGCAGTTCTTC. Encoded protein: CASSLSVGWAGTGGINEQFF.

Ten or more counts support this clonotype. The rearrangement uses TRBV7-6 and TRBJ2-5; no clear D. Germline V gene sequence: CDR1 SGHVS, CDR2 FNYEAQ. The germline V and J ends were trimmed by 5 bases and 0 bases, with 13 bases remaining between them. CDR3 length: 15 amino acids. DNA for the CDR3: TGTGCCAGCAGCACTTCCCCCTCTAACCAAGAGACCCAGTACTTC. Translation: CASSTSPSNQETQYF.

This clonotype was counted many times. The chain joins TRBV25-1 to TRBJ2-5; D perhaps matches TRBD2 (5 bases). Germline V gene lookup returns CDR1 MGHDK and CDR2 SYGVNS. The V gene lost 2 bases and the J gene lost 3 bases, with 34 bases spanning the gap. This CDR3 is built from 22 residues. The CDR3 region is CASSEPPPPRGLDARSKETQYF. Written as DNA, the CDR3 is TGTGCCAGCAGTGAACCTCCCCCCCCCAGAGGGTTGGACGCGCGCTCCAAAGAGACCCAGTACTTC. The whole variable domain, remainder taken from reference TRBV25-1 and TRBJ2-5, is EADIYQTPRYLVIGTGKKITLECSQTMGHDKMYWYQQDPGMELHLIHYSYGVNSTEKGDLSSESTVSRIRTEHFPLTLESARPSHTSQYLCASSEPPPPRGLDARSKETQYFGPGTRLLVL.

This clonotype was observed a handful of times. The CDR3 nucleotides are TGCAGCGTTTGGGCAGAATCTAACTATGGCTACACCTTC. This translates into CSVWAESNYGYTF. The V call is TRBV29-1, the J call TRBJ1-2; D gene unclear. V lost 5 bases and J lost 0, with 10 bases in between. Per the germline V gene, CDR1 is SQVTM and CDR2 is ANQGSEA. This CDR3 has 13 amino acids.

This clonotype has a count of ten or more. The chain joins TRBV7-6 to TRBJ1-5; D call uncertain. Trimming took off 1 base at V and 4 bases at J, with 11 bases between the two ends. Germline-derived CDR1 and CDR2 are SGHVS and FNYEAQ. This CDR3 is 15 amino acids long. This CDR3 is CASSLGQFGNQPQHF. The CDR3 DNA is TGTGCCAGCAGCTTAGGGCAGTTCGGGAATCAGCCCCAGCATTTT.

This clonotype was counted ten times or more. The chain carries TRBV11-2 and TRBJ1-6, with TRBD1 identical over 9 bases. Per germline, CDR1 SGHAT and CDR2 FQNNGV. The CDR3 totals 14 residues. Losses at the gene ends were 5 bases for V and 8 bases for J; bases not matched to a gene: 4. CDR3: CASSQTGGDSPLHF. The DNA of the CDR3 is TGTGCCAGCAGCCAAACAGGGGGCGATTCACCCCTCCACTTT.

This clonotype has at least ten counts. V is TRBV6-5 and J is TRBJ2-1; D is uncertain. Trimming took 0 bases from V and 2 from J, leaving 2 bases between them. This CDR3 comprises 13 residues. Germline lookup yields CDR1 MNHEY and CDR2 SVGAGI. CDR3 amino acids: CASSYSTYNEQFF. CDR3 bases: TGTGCCAGCAGTTACTCGACCTACAATGAGCAGTTCTTC.

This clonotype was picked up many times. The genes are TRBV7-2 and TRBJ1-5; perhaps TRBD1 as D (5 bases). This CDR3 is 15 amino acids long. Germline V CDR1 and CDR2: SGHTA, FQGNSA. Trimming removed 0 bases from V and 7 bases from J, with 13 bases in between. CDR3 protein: CASSLAARGEQPQHF. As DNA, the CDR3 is TGTGCCAGCAGCTTAGCGGCGAGGGGCGAGCAGCCCCAGCATTTT.

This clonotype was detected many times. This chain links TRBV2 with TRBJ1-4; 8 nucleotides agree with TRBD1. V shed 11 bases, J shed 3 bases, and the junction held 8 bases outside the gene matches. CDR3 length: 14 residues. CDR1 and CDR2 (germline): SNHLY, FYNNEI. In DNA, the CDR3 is TGTGCCGGTGCAGGGGGCCTTTCTAATGAAAAACTGTTTTTT. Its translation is CAGAGGLSNEKLFF.

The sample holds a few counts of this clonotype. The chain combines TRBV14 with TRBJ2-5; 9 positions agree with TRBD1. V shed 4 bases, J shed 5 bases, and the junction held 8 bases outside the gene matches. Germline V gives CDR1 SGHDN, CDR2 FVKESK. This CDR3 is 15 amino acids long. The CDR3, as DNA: TGTGCCAGCAGCCCCCCGGGACAGGGCTCGGAGACCCAGTACTTC. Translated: CASSPPGQGSETQYF. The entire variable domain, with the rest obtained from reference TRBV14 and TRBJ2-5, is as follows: EAGVTQFPSHSVIEKGQTVTLRCDPISGHDNLYWYRRVMGKEIKFLLHFVKESKQDESGMPNNRFLAERTGGTYSTLKVQPAELEDSGVYFCASSPPGQGSETQYFGPGTRLLVL.